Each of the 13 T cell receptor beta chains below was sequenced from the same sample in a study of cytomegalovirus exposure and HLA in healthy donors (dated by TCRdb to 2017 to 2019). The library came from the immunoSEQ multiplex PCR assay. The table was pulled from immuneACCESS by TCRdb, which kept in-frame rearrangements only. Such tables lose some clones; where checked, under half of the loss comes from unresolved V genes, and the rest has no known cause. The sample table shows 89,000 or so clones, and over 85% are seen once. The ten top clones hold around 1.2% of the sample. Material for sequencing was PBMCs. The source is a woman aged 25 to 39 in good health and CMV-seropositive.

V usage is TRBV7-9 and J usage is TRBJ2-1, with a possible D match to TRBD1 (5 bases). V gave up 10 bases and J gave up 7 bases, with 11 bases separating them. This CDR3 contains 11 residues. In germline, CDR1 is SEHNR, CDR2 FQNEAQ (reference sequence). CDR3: CAIDSANEQFF. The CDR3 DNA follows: TGTGCCATAGACAGTGCAAATGAGCAGTTCTTC.

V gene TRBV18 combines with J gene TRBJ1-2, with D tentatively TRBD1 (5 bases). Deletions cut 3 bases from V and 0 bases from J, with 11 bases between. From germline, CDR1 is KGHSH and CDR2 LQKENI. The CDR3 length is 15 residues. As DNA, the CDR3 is TGTGCCAGCTCACCCCCTCAGACAGCTAACTATGGCTACACCTTC. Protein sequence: CASSPPQTANYGYTF.

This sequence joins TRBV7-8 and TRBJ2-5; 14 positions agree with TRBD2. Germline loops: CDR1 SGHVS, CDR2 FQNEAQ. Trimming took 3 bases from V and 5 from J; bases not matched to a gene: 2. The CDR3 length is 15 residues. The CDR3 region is CASSLGLAGAETQYF. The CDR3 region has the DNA TGTGCCAGCAGCTTGGGACTAGCGGGAGCGGAGACCCAGTACTTC.

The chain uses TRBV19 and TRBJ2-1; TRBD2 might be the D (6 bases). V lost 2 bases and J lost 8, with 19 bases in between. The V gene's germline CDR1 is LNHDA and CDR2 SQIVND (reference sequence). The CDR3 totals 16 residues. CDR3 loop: CASSISVTSPADEQFF. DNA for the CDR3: TGTGCCAGTAGTATATCGGTAACTAGCCCCGCCGATGAGCAGTTCTTC.

The DNA of the CDR3 is TGTGCCAGTAGTATAGATCGGGCAGGGGCTGAAGCTTTCTTT. This sequence encodes CASSIDRAGAEAFF. V and J are TRBV19 and TRBJ1-1, with D possibly matching TRBD1 (6 bases). CDR1 and CDR2 from the germline V gene are LNHDA and SQIVND (reference sequence). This CDR3 is built from 14 residues. Trimming removed 0 bases at V and 6 bases at J, with 11 bases between. Based on the CDR3 plus reference TRBV19 and TRBJ1-1, the full variable domain is DGGITQSPKYLFRKEGQNVTLSCEQNLNHDAMYWYRQDPGQGLRLIYYSQIVNDFQKGDIAEGYSVSREKKESFPLTVTSAQKNPTAFYLCASSIDRAGAEAFFGQGTRLTVV.

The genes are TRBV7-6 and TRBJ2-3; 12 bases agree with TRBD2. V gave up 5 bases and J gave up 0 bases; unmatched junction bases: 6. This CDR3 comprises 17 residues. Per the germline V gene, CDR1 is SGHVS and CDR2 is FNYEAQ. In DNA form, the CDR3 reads TGTGCCAGCAGCCGACTAGCGGGAGTTGCTAGCACAGATACGCAGTATTTT. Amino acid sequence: CASSRLAGVASTDTQYF.

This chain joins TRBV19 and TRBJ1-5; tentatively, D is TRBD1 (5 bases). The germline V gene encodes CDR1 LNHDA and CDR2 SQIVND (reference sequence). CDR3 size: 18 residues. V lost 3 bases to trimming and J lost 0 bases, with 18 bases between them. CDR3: CASSMVGPGLDSNQPQHF. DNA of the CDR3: TGTGCCAGTAGTATGGTGGGCCCAGGGCTGGATAGCAATCAGCCCCAGCATTTT.

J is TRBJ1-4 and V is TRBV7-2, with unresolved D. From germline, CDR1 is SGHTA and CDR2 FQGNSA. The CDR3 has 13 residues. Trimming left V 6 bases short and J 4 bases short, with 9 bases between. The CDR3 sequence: CASSSGVNEKLFF. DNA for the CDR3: TGTGCCAGCAGTTCAGGTGTTAATGAAAAACTGTTTTTT.

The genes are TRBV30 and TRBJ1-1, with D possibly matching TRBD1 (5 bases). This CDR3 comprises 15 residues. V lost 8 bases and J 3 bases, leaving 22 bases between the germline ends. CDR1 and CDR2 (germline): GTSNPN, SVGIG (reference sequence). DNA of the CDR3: TGTGCCGCTAGGAGGCGGGGACCGGGGGACACTGAAGCTTTCTTT. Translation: CAARRRGPGDTEAFF.

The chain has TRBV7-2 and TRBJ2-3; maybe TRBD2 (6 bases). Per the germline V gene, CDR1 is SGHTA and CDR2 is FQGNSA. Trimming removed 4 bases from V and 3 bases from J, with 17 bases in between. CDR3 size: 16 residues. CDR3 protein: CASSSSSGQDTDTQYF. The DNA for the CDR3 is TGTGCCAGCAGCTCCAGTAGCGGCCAGGATACAGATACGCAGTATTTT.

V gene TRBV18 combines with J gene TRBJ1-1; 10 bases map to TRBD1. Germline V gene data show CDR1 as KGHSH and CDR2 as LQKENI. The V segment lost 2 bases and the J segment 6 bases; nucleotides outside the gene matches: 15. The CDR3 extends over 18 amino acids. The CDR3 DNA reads TGTGCCAGCTCACCAATCGATGCGGACAGGGGGTTCGTTCCTGAAGCTTTCTTT. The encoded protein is CASSPIDADRGFVPEAFF.

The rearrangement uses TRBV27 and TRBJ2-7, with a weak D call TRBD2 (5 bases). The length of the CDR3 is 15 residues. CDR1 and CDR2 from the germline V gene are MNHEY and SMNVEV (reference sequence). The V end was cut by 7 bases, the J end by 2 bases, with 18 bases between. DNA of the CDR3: TGTGCCAGCAAACCTGGCGGGTTAAACCCCTACGAGCAGTACTTC. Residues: CASKPGGLNPYEQYF.

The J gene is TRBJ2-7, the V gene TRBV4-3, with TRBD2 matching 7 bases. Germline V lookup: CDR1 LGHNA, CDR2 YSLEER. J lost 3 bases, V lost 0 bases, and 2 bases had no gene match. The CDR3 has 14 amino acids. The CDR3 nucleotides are TGCGCCAGCAGCCAAGAGGGGGGGATCTACGAGCAGTACTTC. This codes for CASSQEGGIYEQYF.